This T cell receptor (beta chain) was captured by sequencing in a study of response to subunit inactivated influenza vaccine (dated by TCRdb to the late 2010s). With regard to the full study: Deep quantitative profiling of the T cell receptor repertoire was used in the study to follow responses to a trivalent subunit inactivated influenza vaccine.

Library method: RT-PCR. The sample was run on an Illumina HiSeq 2500. TCRdb reran the public reads through fastp at Q25 and MiXCR, keeping productive beta chains. Rows with one shared CDR3 protein collapse into an entry with the most common genes and DNA. This sample holds roughly 540,000 distinct CDR3 sequences; approximately 24% were observed only once. Under 3.5% of the sample comes from the top ten. Its CDR3 holds 15 amino acids, cysteine through phenylalanine. Solely the CDR3 DNA is kept, with 45 bases framed from the first base. V loses 10 bases of germline sequence and J loses 1 base, and the interval between the two ends is 19 bases. In the germline V gene, CDR1 corresponds to ENHRY and CDR2 to SYGVKD. What the research found in general, with its limitations: It was suggested by the authors that each seasonal influenza vaccination may recruit only a limited number of new T cells.

Comments on this clonotype: The target of this receptor is not known. No quality values exist for individual bases; no much larger clone is one base distant.

The same specimen was also included in a second study, on T cells expressing NK-cell markers. From the second report: The TCR beta cDNA libraries were made using 5'RACE template switching, a step that added both a universal primer site and unique molecular identifiers. In sorted CD3+CD56+NKG2C+, CD3+CD56+NKG2C- and CD3+CD56-NKG2C+ T-cell subsets from eight donors, TCR beta-chain repertoires were profiled. Among the eight sequenced donors, only one was HCMV-seronegative, while the other seven were HCMV-seropositive. In several experiments an anti-gammadeltaTCR antibody was added to restrict sorting to alphabetaTCR-expressing T cells. In five to seven donors, the dominant CD3+CD56+NKG2C+ clonotypes were found to rank among the top 10 CD8+ clonotypes and to make up about 1.0-7.0% of CD8+ T cells. Those dominant clonotypes were again the most abundant among CD3+CD56-NKG2C+ cells in a handful of donors, at about 28.3-60.1%. It remained unclear whether the expanded NKG2C-expressing T cell clones were specific for HCMV antigens. The study sequenced eight donors, all healthy volunteers chosen at random: three men and five women. A commercial ELISA kit detecting HCMV-specific IgG in serum was used to determine HCMV serostatus. Ficoll density gradient centrifugation was used to isolate peripheral blood mononuclear cells from blood. Using Miltenyi isolation kits, CD4+ and CD8+ T cells were isolated from PBMC through magnetic immunoseparation. Synthesis of cDNA was primed from the TCR beta constant segment and was followed by two consecutive PCR amplification steps. The libraries were sequenced on Illumina HiSeq 2000/2500, MiSeq or NextSeq, producing 2 x 150 bp reads. MIGEC was used to demultiplex reads and group the reads by UMI, and MiTCR was used to assemble and quantify clonotypes. To remove erroneous sequences, TCR cDNA sequences were retained only when supported by two or more reads. The tcR package was used for downstream repertoire analysis, with clonotypes matched between fractions based on CDR3 nucleotide sequence plus V segment. VDJmatch was used to annotate antigen specificity against VDJdb, with one amino acid substitution allowed in CDR3.

Here the sequenced sample was CD4+ T cells sorted from PBMCs, taken approximately 13 days after vaccination. The receptor's source is a man over 45 who received an inactivated influenza vaccine. Donor details come from another sample of the same person, matched by shared clones. The chain joins TRBV10-3 to TRBJ2-5, and the D gene may be TRBD2, 6 bases matching. The DNA sequence is TGTGCCACCCGGTGGGGGGAACTGGCCCAAGAGACCCAGTACTTC. Translated, it gives CATRWGELAQETQYF.